These 8 T cell receptor beta chains were sequenced from one sample in a study of shared clonotypes between healthy human individuals (dated by TCRdb to 2020 to 2021). The library was built by means of the immunoSEQ multiplex PCR assay. Not all clones reach the TCRdb copy of this immuneACCESS table, which keeps in-frame sequences only. Checked studies attribute under half of the gap to unresolved V genes and leave the rest unexplained. The sample has about 380,000 clones on record, 95% to 97% of them singletons. Jointly, the top ten make up about 0.32% of the sample. Specimen: memory CD8+ T cells sorted from blood. The intended sense of this specimen's cell subset or site label: CD45RO+ cells pooled with CCR7-negative TemRA cells. These receptors originate from a man in his thirties or forties in good health.

The chain has TRBV6-5 and TRBJ1-6; TRBD1 matches at 7 bases. CDR3 length: 15 residues. V lost 8 bases and J lost 10; bases outside the gene matches: 14. Germline V CDR1 and CDR2: MNHEY, SVGAGI. The CDR3 region has the DNA TGTGCCAGCGGCCCGCCGAGACAGGGTGGGTCACCCCTCCACTTT. Translation gives CASGPPRQGGSPLHF.

This clone was counted a single time. CDR3 amino acids: CASSFGVTGELFF. In nucleotides, the CDR3 is TGTGCCAGCAGTTTTGGGGTCACCGGGGAGCTGTTTTTT. The chain is built from TRBV27 and TRBJ2-2, with D hard to call. The CDR3 runs to 13 residues. Germline CDR1 is MNHEY and CDR2 is SMNVEV (reference sequence). V lost 3 bases to trimming and J lost 4 bases, with 6 bases between them.

On this clone: The sample holds other DNA sequences that translate to the same CDR3. The chain couples TRBV27 to TRBJ2-7; TRBD1 agrees at 10 bases. Germline values: CDR1 MNHEY, CDR2 SMNVEV (reference sequence). With 3 bases clipped from V and 4 bases from J, the junction kept 6 bases outside the gene matches. The CDR3 contains 15 residues. The CDR3 DNA reads TGTGCCAGCAGTTTCGGGACAGGGGTTTATTACGAGCAGTACTTC. Its protein is CASSFGTGVYYEQYF.

The V call is TRBV27, the J call TRBJ2-4; D assignment may be TRBD1 or TRBD2 (5 bases each). The CDR3 totals 16 residues. Germline V gives CDR1 MNHEY, CDR2 SMNVEV (reference sequence). V shed 8 bases and J shed 10 bases, with 27 bases lying between them. CDR3 in amino acids: CASPNTRDRQAGIQYF. The CDR3 DNA reads TGTGCCAGCCCAAACACCAGGGACCGGCAGGCAGGGATTCAGTACTTC.

The rearrangement joins TRBV5-1 to TRBJ1-1; D is possibly TRBD1 (6 bases). Trimming took off 4 bases at V and 3 bases at J, with 19 bases between the two ends. CDR1 SGHRS and CDR2 YFSETQ come from the germline V gene. There are 16 residues in the CDR3. The CDR3 bases are TGCGCCAGCAGCCCATACGGGAGGGGGAAGGACACTGAAGCTTTCTTT. It specifies CASSPYGRGKDTEAFF.

J is TRBJ2-7 and V is TRBV2, with 9 nucleotides matching TRBD1. The J segment lost 4 bases and the V segment lost 2 bases, leaving 6 bases of the junction unmatched. Germline V gene data show CDR1 as SNHLY and CDR2 as FYNNEI. CDR3 size: 15 residues. DNA of the CDR3: TGTGCCAGCAGTGAACCCGACAGGGGGGAATACGAGCAGTACTTC. Protein: CASSEPDRGEYEQYF.

The J gene is TRBJ2-5, the V gene TRBV19; a weak D match, TRBD2 (5 bases). Looked up from germline, CDR1 is LNHDA and CDR2 is SQIVND (reference sequence). Trimming removed 3 bases from V and 2 bases from J, with 13 bases in between. The CDR3 spans 15 residues. The CDR3 DNA follows: TGTGCCAGTAGTATTCAAGGATCGGGGCAAGAGACCCAGTACTTC. Its protein is CASSIQGSGQETQYF.

The V call is TRBV6-1, the J call TRBJ1-2; D is possibly TRBD1 (5 bases). The CDR3 extends over 14 amino acids. CDR1 is MNHNS and CDR2 is SASEGT in the germline V gene. Trimming took off 6 bases at V and 4 bases at J, with 15 bases between the two ends. The CDR3 protein is CASSNKGLFYGYTF. The CDR3 coding sequence is TGTGCCAGCAGCAATAAGGGACTATTCTATGGCTACACCTTC.